The source of this TCR beta chain is a study of T cell changes during pregnancy in multiple sclerosis. Some clones are missing from TCRdb's copy, which holds only in-frame ones; the method was immunoSEQ multiplex PCR. The sample has 28,000 or so clones, approximately 92% seen once; the top ten hold 0.8%. The CDR3 extends over 21 amino acids. Germline V gene data show CDR1 as LNHDA and CDR2 as SQIVND (reference sequence). V lost 0 bases and J lost 0; bases outside the gene matches: 12. This receptor was identified in a female donor with multiple sclerosis, enrolled in a pregnancy study. The chain combines TRBV19 with TRBJ2-6, with 9 bases lining up with TRBD2. Sample: CD4+ T cells from peripheral blood mononuclear cells, taken in the second trimester of pregnancy. This CDR3 reads CASSIDPPVAGVPSGANVLTF. CDR3 coding DNA: TGTGCCAGTAGTATAGATCCCCCCGTAGCGGGGGTCCCCTCTGGGGCCAACGTCCTGACTTTC.